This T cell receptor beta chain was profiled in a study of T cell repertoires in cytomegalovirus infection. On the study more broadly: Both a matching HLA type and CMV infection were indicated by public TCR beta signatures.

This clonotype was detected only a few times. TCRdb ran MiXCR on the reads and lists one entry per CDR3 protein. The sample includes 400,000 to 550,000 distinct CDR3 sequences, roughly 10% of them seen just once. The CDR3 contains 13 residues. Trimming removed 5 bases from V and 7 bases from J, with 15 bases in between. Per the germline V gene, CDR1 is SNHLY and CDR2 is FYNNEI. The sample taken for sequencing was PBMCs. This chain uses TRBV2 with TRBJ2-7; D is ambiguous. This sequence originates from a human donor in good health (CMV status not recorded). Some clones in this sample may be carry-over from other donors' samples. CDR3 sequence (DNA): TGTGCCAGCAGTCAAGACTCCCCCGGAGAGCAGTACTTC. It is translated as CASSQDSPGEQYF.